One sample yielded the 16 T cell receptor beta chains listed below, sequenced in a study of blood T cell repertoires in COVID-19. TCRdb keeps only in-frame clones here, not all; method: immunoSEQ multiplex PCR. Among some 200,000 clones listed, 82% were seen once. Material: PBMCs or T cells enriched from blood (not recorded which). The receptors shown here come from a woman in her fifties or sixties with acute COVID-19.

A few counts support this clone. The gene calls are TRBV30 and TRBJ2-7; D might be TRBD2 (7 bases). The germline gives CDR1 GTSNPN, CDR2 SVGIG (reference sequence). The V end lost 8 bases, the J end lost 2 bases, and 13 bases lay between the germline ends. CDR3 length equals 12 residues. The CDR3 DNA reads as TGTGCCGGGGGGGACAAGCCCTACGAGCAGTACTTC. The encoded protein is CAGGDKPYEQYF.

The chain carries TRBV10-2 and TRBJ1-2; 8 bases are shared with TRBD1. The germline CDR1 and CDR2 sequences are WSHSY and SAAADI. Germline trimming cut 0 bases from V and 5 bases from J; bases unmatched to any gene: 2. The CDR3 is made up of 14 amino acids. The CDR3 region has the DNA TGCGCCAGCAGTGAGTCGACAGGGGTTTATGGCTACACCTTC. Amino acid sequence: CASSESTGVYGYTF.

The V call is TRBV19, the J call TRBJ1-1; 11 bases fit TRBD1. After removal of 7 bases from V and 3 bases from J, the junction contained 13 bases not matched to a gene. The CDR3 is made up of 17 amino acids. Germline V gene lookup returns CDR1 LNHDA and CDR2 SQIVND (reference sequence). This chain's CDR3 is CASTRAGTGGGDTEAFF. In DNA form, the CDR3 reads TGTGCCAGTACCCGAGCTGGGACAGGGGGAGGAGACACTGAAGCTTTCTTT. Variable domain in full (rest from reference TRBV19 and TRBJ1-1): DGGITQSPKYLFRKEGQNVTLSCEQNLNHDAMYWYRQDPGQGLRLIYYSQIVNDFQKGDIAEGYSVSREKKESFPLTVTSAQKNPTAFYLCASTRAGTGGGDTEAFFGQGTRLTVV.

The chain uses TRBV5-4 and TRBJ1-1; 7 bases fit TRBD1. Trimming removed 4 bases from V and 1 base from J; junction bases left unmatched: 4. This CDR3 is 14 amino acids long. CDR1 is SGHNT and CDR2 is YYREEE in the germline V gene (reference sequence). The CDR3 DNA sequence: TGTGCCAGCAGCAGGGGACAGACGAACACTGAAGCTTTCTTT. This codes for CASSRGQTNTEAFF.

CDR3 protein: CASSIARVSSYNEQFF. The DNA for the CDR3 is TGTGCCAGTAGTATAGCACGCGTTAGCTCCTACAATGAGCAGTTCTTC. The rearrangement uses TRBV19 and TRBJ2-1, with D unclear. With 1 base removed from V and 0 bases from J, the gap between germline ends came to 10 bases. The CDR3 runs to 16 residues. Germline CDR1 is LNHDA and CDR2 is SQIVND (reference sequence).

This chain links TRBV21-1 with TRBJ1-3; the table's TRBD1 call for D was not verified on the DNA. TRBV21-1 is a pseudogene. The CDR3 is 15 residues long. The chain's CDR3 is CARLAGQGLLNTIYF. CDR3 nucleotide sequence: TGTGCCAGGCTGGCGGGACAGGGCCTTCTAAACACCATATATTTT.

This chain links TRBV6-2 or TRBV6-3 with TRBJ2-2; 9 nucleotides agree with TRBD2. Trimming took 4 bases from V and 6 from J; bases not matched to a gene: 12. CDR3 length equals 17 residues. The germline gives CDR1 MNHEY, CDR2 SVGEGT. DNA of the CDR3: TGTGCCAGCAGTTTGGGTAGCGGGGGACCAAAACCCGGGGAGCTGTTTTTT. Residues: CASSLGSGGPKPGELFF.

This sequence joins TRBV18 and TRBJ1-6; D may be TRBD1 (5 bases). This CDR3 is 16 amino acids long. CDR1 KGHSH and CDR2 LQKENI come from the germline V gene. The V and J ends lost 3 bases and 6 bases respectively, with 15 bases between them. DNA for the CDR3: TGTGCCAGCTCACCCCAGGGAGGTGTGGGTAATTCACCCCTCCACTTT. Encoded protein: CASSPQGGVGNSPLHF.

The genes are TRBV10-3 and TRBJ2-2; D uncertain. The CDR3 contains 15 residues. Trimming shortened V by 2 bases and J by 1 base, and 8 bases separated the two germline ends. Germline-derived CDR1 and CDR2 are ENHRY and SYGVKD. CDR3 protein: CAISEEVKNTGELFF. The CDR3 DNA sequence: TGTGCCATCAGTGAGGAGGTTAAGAACACCGGGGAGCTGTTTTTT.

The chain links TRBV5-5 to TRBJ2-2; D is possibly TRBD1 (6 bases). V gave up 4 bases and J gave up 1 base, with 11 bases separating them. Germline assignment: CDR1 SGHKS and CDR2 YYEKEE (reference sequence). The CDR3 has 15 amino acids. The CDR3 sequence: CASSSTGQNTGELFF. CDR3 nucleotides: TGTGCCAGCAGCAGTACAGGGCAGAACACCGGGGAGCTGTTTTTT. The variable domain in full, with the rest retrieved from reference TRBV5-5 and TRBJ2-2, is DAGVTQSPTHLIKTRGQQVTLRCSPISGHKSVSWYQQVLGQGPQFIFQYYEKEERGRGNFPDRFSARQFPNYSSELNVNALLLGDSALYLCASSSTGQNTGELFFGEGSRLTVL.

The rearrangement joins TRBV12-3 or TRBV12-4 to TRBJ1-2; D might be TRBD1 (6 bases). This CDR3 is 13 amino acids long. The V gene lost 3 bases and the J gene lost 8 bases, with 13 bases spanning the gap. CDR3 in DNA: TGTGCCAGCAGTTTGGGGGCTATATCGGGCTACACCTTC. Its translation: CASSLGAISGYTF.

Concerning this clone itself: At one boundary the junction diverges from the germline segment, which might be a read error. In nucleotides, the CDR3 is TGTGCCAGCAGCGCCTTGACTAGCTCCAACGAGCAGTACTTC. This encodes CASSALTSSNEQYF. This chain connects TRBV7-8 to TRBJ2-7; TRBD2 matches at 7 bases. The CDR3 sequence is 14 residues long. Germline V gene lookup returns CDR1 SGHVS and CDR2 FQNEAQ.

This clone was counted a single time. The V gene is TRBV28, the J gene TRBJ2-7; weak D call: TRBD1 (6 bases). V was trimmed by 8 bases and J by 3 bases, leaving 8 bases between them. Germline-derived CDR1 and CDR2 are MDHEN and SYDVKM. The CDR3 covers 11 residues. CDR3 nucleotides: TGTGCCAGCGGGGGCAACTACGAGCAGTACGTC. This codes for CASGGNYEQYV.

V and J are TRBV5-1 and TRBJ2-2; D is undetermined. CDR1 and CDR2 from the germline V gene are SGHRS and YFSETQ. V shed 2 bases and J shed 3 bases, with 2 bases lying between them. This CDR3 has 12 residues. CDR3 protein: CASSFDTGELFF. The DNA for the CDR3 is TGCGCCAGCAGCTTCGACACCGGGGAGCTGTTTTTT.

This chain joins TRBV4-1 and TRBJ2-7, with TRBD1 identical over 10 bases. The CDR3 covers 15 residues. The V and J ends lost 6 bases and 2 bases, in that order; junction bases with no gene match: 7. Germline V gene lookup returns CDR1 MGHRA and CDR2 YSYEKL. The chain's CDR3 is CASSRPGTGAYEQYF. As DNA, the CDR3 is TGCGCCAGCAGTCGGCCCGGGACAGGGGCCTACGAGCAGTACTTC.

This clone was detected only a few times. The V gene is TRBV19, the J gene TRBJ2-3, with D tentatively TRBD2 (6 bases). The CDR3 spans 15 residues. Germline CDR1 and CDR2: LNHDA and SQIVND (reference sequence). The V gene lost 2 bases and the J gene lost 0 bases, with 9 bases spanning the gap. The CDR3 bases are TGTGCCAGTAGTATAACGGGGACTAGCACAGATACGCAGTATTTT. Its translation: CASSITGTSTDTQYF.